The clone carrying this TCR beta chain was seen ten or more times. Its antigen remains unknown. These data come from a study of T cell repertoires in cytomegalovirus infection. Across the whole study: Both a matching HLA type and CMV infection were indicated by public TCR beta signatures. Study conclusions and caveats: Across the ex vivo response, the dominant clonotypes were HLA-C-restricted CMV-specific TCR beta clonotypes. Totalled public TCR beta family frequency picked out people who carried CMV plus the relevant HLA.

Trimming cost V 9 bases and J 3 bases, with 18 bases left between them. In germline, CDR1 is SGHVS, CDR2 FQNEAQ. The CDR3 totals 14 residues. TCRdb re-analysed the reads in MiXCR, keeping a single row per CDR3 protein. The sample includes about 6,100 distinct CDR3 sequences, 50% to 60% of them seen just once. The sample taken for sequencing was PBMCs, sequenced either directly or after in vitro stimulation (not recorded which). The chain combines TRBV7-8 with TRBJ2-7, with D perhaps TRBD1 (6 bases). This receptor was obtained from a human donor in good health (CMV status not recorded). Some clones in this sample may be carry-over from other donors' samples. CDR3: CARRWDTPGYEQYF. The CDR3, as DNA: TGTGCCAGAAGATGGGACACCCCTGGCTACGAGCAGTACTTC.